This T cell receptor (beta chain) came from a study of T cell responses to AZD1222 COVID-19 vaccine. Regarding this clone: Its specificity is not known.

General study results and limits: The CD4 TCRs associated with vaccination extended across spike and predominated at 160-218 and 743-854.

The V gene's germline CDR1 is SNHLY and CDR2 FYNNEI. This CDR3 comprises 15 residues. V lost 8 bases to trimming and J lost 0 bases, with 15 bases between them. Assay used: immunoSEQ multiplex PCR; TCRdb lists only in-frame clones, some missing. This sample yields 95,000 to 100,000 clones, of which about nine tenths are seen a single time; 1.3% belongs to the top ten. The sequencing used peripheral blood, collected on day 0 of AZD1222 vaccination. This receptor was obtained from an adult in good health. The chain uses TRBV2 and TRBJ2-3; maybe TRBD2 (6 bases). The DNA of the CDR3 is TGTGCCAGCCTTGGAGGGTCCCCTAGCACAGATACGCAGTATTTT. It yields the protein CASLGGSPSTDTQYF. The full variable domain, rest sourced from reference TRBV2 and TRBJ2-3, is EPEVTQTPSHQVTQMGQEVILRCVPISNHLYFYWYRQILGQKVEFLVSFYNNEISEKSEIFDDQFSVERPDGSNFTLKIRSTKLEDSAMYFCASLGGSPSTDTQYFGPGTRLTVL.